What follows are 10 T cell receptor beta chains derived from one specimen sequenced in a study of OX40 agonist ivuxolimab in advanced cancers. Sequencing was performed with immunoSEQ multiplex PCR; in TCRdb, only in-frame clones are kept and a portion is missing. The sample lists 50,000 to 55,000 clones; about 88% were seen once. Sequencing was performed on CD4+ or CD8+ T cells sorted from blood, taken in a trial of the OX40 agonist ivuxolimab. The origin of the receptors is an adult with an advanced solid tumor such as melanoma, head and neck, liver or kidney cancer.

The chain is built from TRBV15 and TRBJ1-1; D uncertain. CDR3 size: 13 residues. CDR1 LNHNV and CDR2 YYDKDF come from the germline V gene (reference sequence). V lost 0 bases, J lost 4 bases, and 6 bases lay in between. CDR3 loop: CATSRERATEAFF. In DNA, the CDR3 is TGTGCCACCAGCAGAGAACGGGCCACTGAAGCTTTCTTT.

The chain combines TRBV5-6 with TRBJ2-5, with TRBD1 matching over 9 bases. This CDR3 comprises 19 residues. V lost 4 bases, J lost 4 bases, and 20 bases stayed unmatched. Germline V gives CDR1 SGHDT, CDR2 YYEEEE. The CDR3 DNA sequence: TGTGCCAGCAGCGACCTTACCCGGGGACAGGGTGGTTTGGGAGAGACCCAGTACTTC. Residues: CASSDLTRGQGGLGETQYF.

The rearrangement links TRBV10-3 to TRBJ2-2, with D possibly matching TRBD2 (7 bases). CDR1 is ENHRY, CDR2 SYGVKD, per germline. There are 18 residues in the CDR3. V lost 0 bases and J 3 bases, leaving 17 bases between the germline ends. Written as DNA, the CDR3 is TGTGCCATCAGTGAGTCGTCGGGGGGCAGTTTGGACACCGGGGAGCTGTTTTTT. Translated, it gives CAISESSGGSLDTGELFF.

This clone has just a few counts. This rearrangement joins TRBV11-2 to TRBJ1-4; 7 positions agree with TRBD1. CDR1 and CDR2 (germline): SGHAT, FQNNGV. The V and J ends lost 4 bases and 7 bases, in that order; junction bases with no gene match: 12. The CDR3 consists of 16 residues. The CDR3 loop reads CASSSGEGGDSEKLFF. CDR3 nucleotides: TGTGCCAGCAGCTCCGGTGAGGGGGGGGACAGTGAAAAACTGTTTTTT.

A single count supports this clone. The chain is built from TRBV5-5 and TRBJ1-1; D gene ambiguous. Per the germline V gene, CDR1 is SGHKS and CDR2 is YYEKEE (reference sequence). There are 15 residues in the CDR3. Trimming took 3 bases from V and 1 from J, leaving 13 bases between them. CDR3 residues: CASSSQSLRNTEAFF. CDR3 in DNA: TGTGCCAGCAGCTCCCAGTCGCTCCGGAACACTGAAGCTTTCTTT.

The rearrangement links TRBV7-9 to TRBJ2-5; 8 nucleotides agree with TRBD1. The J call could be wrong; TRBJ2-7 is a better fit for the DNA end. Germline V gives CDR1 SEHNR, CDR2 FQNEAQ (reference sequence). The length of the CDR3 is 14 residues. CDR3 loop: CASSPTGQGREQYF. The DNA of the CDR3 is TGTGCCAGCAGCCCGACCGGACAGGGTCGCGAGCAGTACTTC.

This chain uses TRBV5-4 with TRBJ1-5; possibly TRBD1 for D (6 bases). Germline loops: CDR1 SGHNT, CDR2 YYREEE (reference sequence). The CDR3 totals 14 residues. V was pared by 2 bases and J by 0 bases, with 6 bases between. This chain's CDR3 is CASSFRGSNQPQHF. Here the CDR3 DNA reads TGTGCCAGCAGCTTCAGGGGTAGCAATCAGCCCCAGCATTTT.

The chain has TRBV18 and TRBJ2-5; unclear D gene. The CDR3 spans 13 residues. Germline CDR1 reads KGHSH; CDR2 reads LQKENI. Trimming took 1 base from V and 2 from J, leaving 5 bases between them. The CDR3 DNA reads as TGTGCCAGCTCACCACGACTGCAAGAGACCCAGTACTTC. Translating it yields CASSPRLQETQYF.

This chain joins TRBV6-1 and TRBJ2-5; a weak D match, TRBD2 (5 bases). Germline V CDR1 and CDR2: MNHNS, SASEGT. V was trimmed by 8 bases and J by 5 bases, leaving 12 bases between them. The CDR3 is made up of 12 amino acids. The CDR3 nucleotides read TGTGCCAGCTCGGAGGAGCGGGAGACCCAGTACTTC. Encoded protein: CASSEERETQYF.

This chain links TRBV4-2 with TRBJ2-7; D is possibly TRBD1 (5 bases). V dropped 0 bases and J dropped 7 bases, with 19 bases sitting between them. CDR3 length: 16 amino acids. CDR1 is LGHNA and CDR2 is YNFKEQ in the germline V gene. Here the CDR3 DNA reads TGTGCCAGCAGCCAAGATCCGACAGCTCCTTCTGGAGAGCAGTACTTC. It encodes CASSQDPTAPSGEQYF.